This is a list of T cell receptor beta chains from one sample in a study of blood T cell repertoires in COVID-19. The assay was immunoSEQ multiplex PCR, and TCRdb's table has in-frame clones only and misses some. The sample gives about 160,000 clones, approximately 75% of which show up once; about 11% is in the top ten. The sample taken for sequencing was peripheral blood. All receptors derive from a human donor in a cohort sampled during active COVID-19. CDR3s include the opening cysteine and the closing phenylalanine or tryptophan. The D gene is left open where the match is weak. Size tells how often a clone was seen (once, few, many) or the class of an expanded clone, and some rows leave it out.

d_call	v_call	cdr3_length	j_call	clone_size	cdr3_aa	cdr3_nt
.	TRBV15	16	TRBJ1-1	once	CATSRGKGVPGTEAFF	TGTGCCACCAGCAGAGGAAAGGGGGTGCCGGGCACTGAAGCTTTCTTT
.	TRBV4-3	15	TRBJ1-5	.	CASSQEAGANQPQHF	TGCGCCAGCAGCCAAGAGGCAGGCGCCAATCAGCCCCAGCATTTT
.	TRBV28	14	TRBJ2-5	.	CASSRGGAQETQYF	TGTGCCAGCAGTAGGGGCGGGGCCCAAGAGACCCAGTACTTC
TRBD1	TRBV6-1	14	TRBJ1-2	few	CASSDRGRDYGYTF	TGTGCCAGCAGTGACAGGGGGCGAGATTATGGCTACACCTTC
TRBD1	TRBV27	17	TRBJ2-2	.	CASSPSTGETNTGELFF	TGTGCCAGCAGTCCCTCGACAGGGGAAACGAACACCGGGGAGCTGTTTTTT
.	TRBV10-2	14	TRBJ2-7	.	CASSGTDLTYEQYF	TGCGCCAGCAGTGGGACAGACCTTACCTACGAGCAGTACTTC
TRBD2	TRBV9	16	TRBJ2-2	.	CASSTHGTSDTGELFF	TGTGCCAGCAGCACTCATGGGACTAGCGACACCGGGGAGCTGTTTTTT
.	TRBV28	12	TRBJ2-7	.	CASSFLDDEQYF	TGTGCCAGCAGTTTTTTAGATGACGAGCAGTACTTC
.	TRBV12-3/TRBV12-4	12	TRBJ1-1	.	CASSLSNTEAFF	TGTGCCAGCAGTTTGTCTAACACTGAAGCTTTCTTT
TRBD1	TRBV5-5	15	TRBJ1-1	once	CASSLDGQGPTEAFF	TGTGCCAGCAGCTTGGACGGACAGGGGCCCACTGAAGCTTTCTTT
.	TRBV28	13	TRBJ2-7	.	CASSSAPGYEQYF	TGTGCCAGCAGTTCTGCCCCAGGCTACGAGCAGTACTTC
TRBD2	TRBV4-3	15	TRBJ2-5	.	CASSQGGGSQETQYF	TGCGCCAGCAGCCAAGGGGGGGGGTCCCAAGAGACCCAGTACTTC
.	TRBV3-1/TRBV3-2	18	TRBJ1-3	few	CASSQDLVGGTTGNTIYF	TGTGCCAGCAGCCAAGACCTCGTAGGAGGAACTACTGGAAACACCATATATTTT
.	TRBV19	15	TRBJ2-1	.	CASSRQRNIYNEQFF	TGTGCCAGTAGTCGTCAGCGGAACATTTACAATGAGCAGTTCTTC
TRBD1	TRBV7-2	14	TRBJ1-6	few	CASSRDRANSPLHF	TGTGCCAGCAGTCGGGACAGGGCTAATTCACCCCTCCACTTT
TRBD1	TRBV7-9	18	TRBJ1-5	.	CASSLGGRGRESNQPQHF	TGTGCCAGCAGCTTAGGAGGCAGGGGGCGAGAAAGCAATCAGCCCCAGCATTTT
.	TRBV18	15	TRBJ2-3	.	CASSPDLGTTDTQYF	TGTGCCAGCTCACCGGATCTAGGTACCACAGATACGCAGTATTTT